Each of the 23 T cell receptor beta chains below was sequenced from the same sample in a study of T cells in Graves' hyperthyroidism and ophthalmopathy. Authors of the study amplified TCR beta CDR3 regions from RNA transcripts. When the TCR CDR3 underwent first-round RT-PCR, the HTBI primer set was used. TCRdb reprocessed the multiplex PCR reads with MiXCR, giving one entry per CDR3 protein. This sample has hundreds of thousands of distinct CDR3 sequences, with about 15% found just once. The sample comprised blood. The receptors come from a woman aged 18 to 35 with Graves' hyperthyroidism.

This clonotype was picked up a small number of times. CDR3 protein: CASSQEVAAGGETQYF. CDR3 nucleotides: TGCGCCAGCAGCCAAGAAGTTGCGGCAGGGGGAGAGACCCAGTACTTC. The chain recombines TRBV4-1 with TRBJ2-5; 7 bases map to TRBD1. Germline V gene sequence: CDR1 MGHRA, CDR2 YSYEKL. CDR3 length: 16 residues. The V segment lost 0 bases and the J segment 4 bases; nucleotides outside the gene matches: 8.

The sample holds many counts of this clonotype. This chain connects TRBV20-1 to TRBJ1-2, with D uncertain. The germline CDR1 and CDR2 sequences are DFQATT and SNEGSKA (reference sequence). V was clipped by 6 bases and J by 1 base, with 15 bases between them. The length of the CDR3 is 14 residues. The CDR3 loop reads CSAPGSRLNYGYTF. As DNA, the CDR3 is TGCAGTGCCCCCGGGTCCCGACTTAACTATGGCTACACCTTC.

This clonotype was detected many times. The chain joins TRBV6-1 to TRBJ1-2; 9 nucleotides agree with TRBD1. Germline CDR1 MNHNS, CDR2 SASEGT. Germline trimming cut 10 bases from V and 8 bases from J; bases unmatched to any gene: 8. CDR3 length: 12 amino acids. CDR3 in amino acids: CATPGQGLGYTF. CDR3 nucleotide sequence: TGTGCCACCCCGGGACAGGGTCTAGGCTACACCTTC.

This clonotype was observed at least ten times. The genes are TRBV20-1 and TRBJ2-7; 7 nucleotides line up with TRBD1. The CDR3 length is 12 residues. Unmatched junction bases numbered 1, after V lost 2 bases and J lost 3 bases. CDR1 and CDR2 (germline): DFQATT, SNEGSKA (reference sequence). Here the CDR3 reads CSARQGVYEQYF. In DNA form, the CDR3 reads TGCAGTGCTAGACAGGGGGTCTACGAGCAGTACTTC.

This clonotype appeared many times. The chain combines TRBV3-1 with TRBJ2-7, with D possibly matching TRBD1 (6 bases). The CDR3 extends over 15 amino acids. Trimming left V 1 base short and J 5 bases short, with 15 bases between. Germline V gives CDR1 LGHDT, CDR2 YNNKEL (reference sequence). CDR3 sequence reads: CASSQVGQFYDEQYF. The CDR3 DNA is TGTGCCAGCAGCCAAGTCGGACAGTTTTACGACGAGCAGTACTTC.

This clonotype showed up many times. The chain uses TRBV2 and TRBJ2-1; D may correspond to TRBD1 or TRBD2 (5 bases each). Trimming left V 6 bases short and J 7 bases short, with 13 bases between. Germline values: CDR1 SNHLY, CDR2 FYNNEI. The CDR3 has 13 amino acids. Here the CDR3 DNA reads TGTGCCAGCAGAACGGGGTGGGGGAATGAGCAGTTCTTC. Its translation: CASRTGWGNEQFF.

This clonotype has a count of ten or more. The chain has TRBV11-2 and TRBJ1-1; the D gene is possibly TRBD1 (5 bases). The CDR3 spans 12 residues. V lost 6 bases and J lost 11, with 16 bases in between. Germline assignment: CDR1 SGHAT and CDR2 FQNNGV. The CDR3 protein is CASSRRRGSAFF. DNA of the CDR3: TGTGCCAGCAGTCGCAGACGGGGGTCGGCTTTCTTT.

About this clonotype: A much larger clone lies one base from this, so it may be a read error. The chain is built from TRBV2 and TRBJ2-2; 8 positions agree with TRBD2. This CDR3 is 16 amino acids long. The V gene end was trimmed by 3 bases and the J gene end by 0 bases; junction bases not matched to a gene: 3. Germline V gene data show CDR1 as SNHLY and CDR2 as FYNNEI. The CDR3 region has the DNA TGTGCCAGCAGTGACGAACTAGCGGCGAACACCGGGGAGCTGTTTTTT. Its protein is CASSDELAANTGELFF.

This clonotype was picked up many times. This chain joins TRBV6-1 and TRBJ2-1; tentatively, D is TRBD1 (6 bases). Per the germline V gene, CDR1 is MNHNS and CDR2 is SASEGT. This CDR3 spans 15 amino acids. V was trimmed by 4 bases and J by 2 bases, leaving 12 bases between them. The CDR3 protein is CASSVGHSAYNEQFF. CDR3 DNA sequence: TGTGCCAGCAGTGTGGGACACTCGGCCTACAATGAGCAGTTCTTC.

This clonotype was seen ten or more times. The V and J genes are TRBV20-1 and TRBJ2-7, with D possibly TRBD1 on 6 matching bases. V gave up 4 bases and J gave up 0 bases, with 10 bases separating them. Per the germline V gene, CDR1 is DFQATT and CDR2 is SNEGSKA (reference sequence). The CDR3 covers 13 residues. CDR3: CSAKTGNSYEQYF. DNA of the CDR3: TGCAGTGCTAAGACAGGTAACTCCTACGAGCAGTACTTC.

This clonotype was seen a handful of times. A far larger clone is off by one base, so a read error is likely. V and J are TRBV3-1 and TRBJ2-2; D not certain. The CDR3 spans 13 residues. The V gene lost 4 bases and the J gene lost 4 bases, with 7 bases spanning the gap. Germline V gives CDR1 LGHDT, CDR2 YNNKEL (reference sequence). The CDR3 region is CASSPSSTGELFF. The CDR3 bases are TGTGCCAGCAGCCCTTCGAGCACCGGGGAGCTGTTTTTT.

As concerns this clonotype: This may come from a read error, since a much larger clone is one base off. The CDR3 loop is CASSQGQVSTGELFF. CDR3 coding DNA: TGTGCCAGCAGCCAGGGACAGGTAAGCACCGGGGAGCTGTTTTTT. The J gene is TRBJ2-2, the V gene TRBV3-1, with 8 nucleotides matching TRBD1. CDR3 length: 15 residues. From germline, CDR1 is LGHDT and CDR2 YNNKEL (reference sequence). The ends lost 3 bases at V and 4 bases at J; junction bases unmatched: 4.

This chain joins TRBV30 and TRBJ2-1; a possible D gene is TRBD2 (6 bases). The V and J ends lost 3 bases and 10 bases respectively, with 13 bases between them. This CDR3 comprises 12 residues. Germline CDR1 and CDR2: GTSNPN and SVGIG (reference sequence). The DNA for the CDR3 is TGTGCCTGGAGAACCTCGGGACTGGAGCAGTTCTTC. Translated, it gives CAWRTSGLEQFF.

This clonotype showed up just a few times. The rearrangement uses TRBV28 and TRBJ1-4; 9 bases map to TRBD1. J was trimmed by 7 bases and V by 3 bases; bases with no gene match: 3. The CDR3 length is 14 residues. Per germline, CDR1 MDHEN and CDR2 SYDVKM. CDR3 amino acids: CASSFTGGIEKLFF. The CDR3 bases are TGTGCCAGCAGTTTTACAGGGGGCATTGAAAAACTGTTTTTT.

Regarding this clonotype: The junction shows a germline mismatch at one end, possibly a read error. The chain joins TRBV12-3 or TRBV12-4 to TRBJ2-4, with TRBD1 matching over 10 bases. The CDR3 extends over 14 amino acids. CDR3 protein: CASTRTGGKNIQCF. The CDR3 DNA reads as TGTGCCAGCACCCGGACAGGGGGAAAAAACATTCAGTGCTTC.

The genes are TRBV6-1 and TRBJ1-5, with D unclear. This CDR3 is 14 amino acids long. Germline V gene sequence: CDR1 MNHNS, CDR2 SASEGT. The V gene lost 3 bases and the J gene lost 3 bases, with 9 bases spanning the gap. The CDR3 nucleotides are TGTGCCAGCAGTGATAACGGGGTCAATCAGCCCCAGCATTTT. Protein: CASSDNGVNQPQHF.

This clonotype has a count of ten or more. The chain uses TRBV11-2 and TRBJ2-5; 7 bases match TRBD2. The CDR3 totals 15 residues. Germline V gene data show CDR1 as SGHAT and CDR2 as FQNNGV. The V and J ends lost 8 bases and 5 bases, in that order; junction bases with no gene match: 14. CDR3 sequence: CASGGVGELWETQYF. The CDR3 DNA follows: TGTGCCAGCGGGGGGGTTGGGGAGCTCTGGGAGACCCAGTACTTC.

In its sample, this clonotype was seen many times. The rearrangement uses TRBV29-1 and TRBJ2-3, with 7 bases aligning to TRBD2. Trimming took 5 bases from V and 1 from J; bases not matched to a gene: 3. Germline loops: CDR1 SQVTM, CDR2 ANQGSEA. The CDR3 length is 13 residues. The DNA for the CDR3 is TGCAGCGTTCGGGCGGGGGGCACAGATACGCAGTATTTT. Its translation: CSVRAGGTDTQYF.

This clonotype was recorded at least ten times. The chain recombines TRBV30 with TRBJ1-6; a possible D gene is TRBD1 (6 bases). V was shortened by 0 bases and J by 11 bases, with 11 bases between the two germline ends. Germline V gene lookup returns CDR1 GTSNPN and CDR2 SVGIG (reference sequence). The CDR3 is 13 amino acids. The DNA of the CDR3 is TGTGCCTGGAGTGTATCCGGACAGACACCCCTCCACTTT. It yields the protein CAWSVSGQTPLHF.

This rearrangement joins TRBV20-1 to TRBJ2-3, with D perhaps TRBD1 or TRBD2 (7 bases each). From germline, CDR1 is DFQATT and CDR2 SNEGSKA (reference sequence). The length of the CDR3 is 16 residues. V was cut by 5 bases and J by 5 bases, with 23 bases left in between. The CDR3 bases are TGCAGTGCTGGACAACCAGGGGGGGGAGTACGAGATACGCAGTATTTT. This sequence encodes CSAGQPGGGVRDTQYF.

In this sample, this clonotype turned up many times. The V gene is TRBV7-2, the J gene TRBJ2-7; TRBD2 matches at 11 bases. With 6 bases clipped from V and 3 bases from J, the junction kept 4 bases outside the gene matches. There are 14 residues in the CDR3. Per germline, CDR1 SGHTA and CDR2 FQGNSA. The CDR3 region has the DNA TGTGCCAGCAGTTCGACTAGCGGGATCTACGAGCAGTACTTC. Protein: CASSSTSGIYEQYF.

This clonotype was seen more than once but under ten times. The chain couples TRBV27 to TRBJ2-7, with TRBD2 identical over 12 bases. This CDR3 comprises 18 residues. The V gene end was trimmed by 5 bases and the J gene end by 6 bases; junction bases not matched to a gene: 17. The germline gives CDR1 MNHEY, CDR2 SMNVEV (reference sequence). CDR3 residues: CASSQRRTSGIGEGEQYF. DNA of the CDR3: TGTGCCAGCAGTCAAAGAAGGACTAGCGGGATTGGGGAAGGCGAGCAGTACTTC.

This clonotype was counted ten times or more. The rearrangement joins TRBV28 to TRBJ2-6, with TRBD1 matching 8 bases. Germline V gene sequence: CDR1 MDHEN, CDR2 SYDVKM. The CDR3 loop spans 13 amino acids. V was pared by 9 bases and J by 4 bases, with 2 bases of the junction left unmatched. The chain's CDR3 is CASRQGGANVLTF. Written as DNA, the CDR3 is TGTGCCAGTAGACAGGGGGGGGCCAACGTCCTGACTTTC.